This TCR beta chain originates from a study of blood T cell repertoires in COVID-19. Background on the study: Samples taken during acute and convalescent COVID-19 were collected in the United States, Italy and Spain.

Methods used by the authors: Amplification from reference gene primers served as the basis for estimated nucleated cell counts. Sequencing was performed with immunoSEQ multiplex PCR; in TCRdb, only in-frame clones are kept and a portion is missing. That table is the source of V, J and clone size, and D and trimming were worked out from the DNA. The top ten hold approximately 8% of the sample, which has more than 95,000 clones, 88% seen once. Sequenced sample: peripheral blood. This receptor was taken from a man aged 50-59 years with acute or convalescent COVID-19.

The CDR3 DNA sequence: TGTGCCAGCAGCCCAAGGTCGGGTGCCCGGGCTAACTATGGCTACACCTTC. Protein sequence: CASSPRSGARANYGYTF. This rearrangement joins TRBV7-6 to TRBJ1-2; D not resolved. Germline CDR1 is SGHVS and CDR2 is FNYEAQ. V lost 5 bases and J 0 bases, leaving 19 bases between the germline ends. This CDR3 has 17 residues.